The 10 T cell receptor beta chains in this list originate from one sample, sequenced in a study of cytomegalovirus exposure and HLA in healthy donors. Primers for the PCR totalled 60 Vbeta and 13 Jbeta. Some clones are missing from TCRdb's copy, which holds only in-frame ones; the method was immunoSEQ multiplex PCR. The sample has approximately 93,000 clones; more than 55% are singletons. The sample was PBMCs. Receptors were obtained from a boy younger than 18 in good health and CMV-seropositive.

As concerns this clone: The same CDR3 can be traced to other DNA sequences in this sample. The V and J genes are TRBV30 and TRBJ2-1, with 9 nucleotides matching TRBD1. After removal of 2 bases from V and 6 bases from J, the junction contained 8 bases not matched to a gene. The CDR3 is made up of 15 amino acids. CDR1 is GTSNPN and CDR2 is SVGIG in the germline V gene (reference sequence). CDR3 coding DNA: TGTGCCTGGAGTCCCGGGACAGGGTTATTCAATGAGCAGTTCTTC. It codes for CAWSPGTGLFNEQFF.

The CDR3 spells CASRVTDEQYF. The CDR3 DNA reads as TGTGCCAGCAGAGTAACGGACGAGCAGTACTTC. The V call is TRBV2, the J call TRBJ2-7; no clear D gene. Looked up from germline, CDR1 is SNHLY and CDR2 is FYNNEI. Between the trimmed V and J ends, which lost 6 bases and 5 bases, there was a span of 8 bases. This CDR3 contains 11 residues.

In this sample, this clone turned up a few times. V is TRBV7-9 and J is TRBJ2-2; D is ambiguous. This CDR3 is 14 amino acids long. The V end lost 4 bases, the J end lost 4 bases, and 10 bases lay between the germline ends. From germline, CDR1 is SEHNR and CDR2 FQNEAQ (reference sequence). CDR3 sequence reads: CASSSLEITGELFF. CDR3 DNA sequence: TGTGCCAGCAGCTCGCTAGAGATCACCGGGGAGCTGTTTTTT.

This clone appeared a few times. The chain has TRBV5-1 and TRBJ2-7, with 10 bases fitting TRBD1. Germline CDR1 SGHRS, CDR2 YFSETQ. Germline trimming cut 4 bases from V and 3 bases from J; bases unmatched to any gene: 7. CDR3 length: 15 amino acids. The chain's CDR3 is CASSPLGTGVYEQYF. DNA for the CDR3: TGCGCCAGCAGCCCTCTTGGGACAGGGGTCTACGAGCAGTACTTC.

The chain couples TRBV18 to TRBJ2-5, with 8 bases matching TRBD2. Germline lookup yields CDR1 KGHSH and CDR2 LQKENI. The V segment lost 2 bases and the J segment 4 bases; nucleotides outside the gene matches: 3. The CDR3 loop spans 14 amino acids. CDR3 DNA sequence: TGTGCCAGCTCACCAGGGCTAGCGGGAGAGACCCAGTACTTC. This sequence encodes CASSPGLAGETQYF.

V gene TRBV7-3 combines with J gene TRBJ1-1; D may be TRBD1 (6 bases). The CDR3 consists of 13 residues. Germline loops: CDR1 SGHTA, CDR2 FQGTGA. With 6 bases removed from V and 6 bases from J, the gap between germline ends came to 14 bases. The CDR3 sequence: CASSSDRIAEAFF. DNA for the CDR3: TGTGCCAGCAGTTCCGACAGGATCGCTGAAGCTTTCTTT.

The gene calls are TRBV19 and TRBJ1-2; no reliable D call. Germline CDR1 is LNHDA and CDR2 is SQIVND (reference sequence). The CDR3 has 11 residues. V was shortened by 6 bases and J by 8 bases, with 10 bases between the two germline ends. In DNA form, the CDR3 reads TGTGCCAGTAGGAACGCGGGAGGCTACACCTTC. The encoded protein is CASRNAGGYTF.

The genes are TRBV18 and TRBJ1-4; D might be TRBD1 (6 bases). The CDR3 has 18 amino acids. V lost 3 bases, J lost 0 bases, and 17 bases lay in between. The germline V gene encodes CDR1 KGHSH and CDR2 LQKENI. The CDR3 nucleotides are TGTGCCAGCTCACCCACAGACAGGCGCCCCTCAACTAATGAAAAACTGTTTTTT. This sequence encodes CASSPTDRRPSTNEKLFF.

A single count supports this clone. The CDR3 is CASSETWGGSEQYF. In DNA, the CDR3 is TGTGCCAGCAGTGAGACATGGGGGGGGAGTGAGCAGTACTTC. The genes are TRBV2 and TRBJ2-7; the match to TRBD2 covers 7 bases. The CDR3 is 14 residues long. Germline-derived CDR1 and CDR2 are SNHLY and FYNNEI. J was trimmed by 7 bases and V by 3 bases; bases with no gene match: 9.

J is TRBJ2-5 and V is TRBV4-3; D is unclear. Germline CDR1 and CDR2: LGHNA and YSLEER. Trimming removed 1 base from V and 4 bases from J, with 7 bases in between. The length of the CDR3 is 13 residues. CDR3 coding DNA: TGCGCCAGCAGCCAAGGACCTAGAGAGACCCAGTACTTC. Protein: CASSQGPRETQYF.